This TCR beta chain comes out of a study of cytomegalovirus exposure and HLA in healthy donors. General study results and limits: A few of the chains that were CMV-associated were confirmed in vitro to be specific for CMV antigens. When the data were analyzed later, several of the most significant clusters appeared to be linked to common viral pathogens.

The PCR contained 60 Vbeta and 13 Jbeta primers. TCRdb keeps only in-frame clones here, not all; method: immunoSEQ multiplex PCR. Of 150,000 or so clones listed, roughly 73% were seen once; the top ten hold approximately 10%. As to this clone: The target antigen is unknown.

In germline, CDR1 is SGHRS, CDR2 YFSETQ. The CDR3 totals 16 residues. J lost 5 bases, V lost 1 base, and 9 bases had no gene match. Each donor's status was that of a healthy bone marrow donor. Unrecorded immune exposure was likely among donors, who were nominally healthy when sampled. Source material: PBMCs. This clonotype originated in a man between 18 and 35 years old in good health and CMV-seropositive. V usage is TRBV5-1 and J usage is TRBJ2-7; TRBD2 matches at 10 bases. This chain's CDR3 is CASSLPSGSTLDEQYF. CDR3 sequence (DNA): TGCGCCAGCAGCTTGCCTAGCGGGAGTACGCTTGACGAGCAGTACTTC.